These 6 T cell receptor beta chains share one sample of origin, sequenced in a study of identical twins. TCRdb used MiXCR to reprocess the 5' RACE reads, holding one entry per CDR3 protein. The data hold 690,000 or so distinct CDR3 sequences, with around 6% observed a single time. The source material was naive T cells sorted from blood. The receptors were gathered from a man aged 18 to 35 in good health.

V is TRBV7-9 and J is TRBJ2-5; D is uncertain. CDR1 is SEHNR and CDR2 is FQNEAQ in the germline V gene (reference sequence). V was clipped by 3 bases and J by 3 bases, with 5 bases between them. This CDR3 is built from 12 residues. The CDR3 DNA reads as TGTGCCAGCAGCTTTCTGAAAGAGACCCAGTACTTC. Amino acids: CASSFLKETQYF.

This chain connects TRBV11-2 to TRBJ2-1; TRBD1 matches at 8 bases. This CDR3 has 16 amino acids. Germline V gives CDR1 SGHAT, CDR2 FQNNGV. With V trimmed by 0 bases and J by 9 bases, 10 bases remained unmatched. The CDR3 is CASSLEAGGVILEQFF. DNA of the CDR3: TGTGCCAGCAGCTTAGAGGCAGGGGGCGTAATACTTGAGCAGTTCTTC.

This chain uses TRBV7-2 with TRBJ2-7; TRBD2 is a possible D gene (5 bases). Trimming stripped 5 bases from V and 3 bases from J, with 14 bases between. Germline-derived CDR1 and CDR2 are SGHTA and FQGNSA. CDR3 length equals 14 residues. The CDR3 reads CASSLPGNGYEQYF. The CDR3 DNA follows: TGTGCCAGCAGCCTACCCGGGAACGGCTACGAGCAGTACTTC. Full variable domain (rest looked up from reference TRBV7-2 and TRBJ2-7): GAGVSQSPSNKVTEKGKDVELRCDPISGHTALYWYRQSLGQGLEFLIYFQGNSAPDKSGLPSDRFSAERTGGSVSTLTIQRTQQEDSAVYLCASSLPGNGYEQYFGPGTRLTVT.

This clonotype was counted many times. J is TRBJ1-6 and V is TRBV7-2, with 10 nucleotides matching TRBD1. V shed 4 bases, J shed 6 bases, and the junction held 6 bases outside the gene matches. There are 16 residues in the CDR3. Per germline, CDR1 SGHTA and CDR2 FQGNSA. In nucleotides, the CDR3 is TGTGCCAGCAGCTCAGGGGGGACAGGGGTTAATTCACCCCTCCACTTT. As protein: CASSSGGTGVNSPLHF. Full variable domain (outside the CDR3, taken from reference TRBV7-2 and TRBJ1-6): GAGVSQSPSNKVTEKGKDVELRCDPISGHTALYWYRQSLGQGLEFLIYFQGNSAPDKSGLPSDRFSAERTGGSVSTLTIQRTQQEDSAVYLCASSSGGTGVNSPLHFGNGTRLTVT.

This clonotype has a count of ten or more. The rearrangement joins TRBV5-1 to TRBJ2-1; TRBD2 matches at 10 bases. The V and J ends lost 0 bases and 7 bases, in that order; junction bases with no gene match: 1. The CDR3 is 14 amino acids. CDR1 and CDR2 (germline): SGHRS, YFSETQ. In DNA, the CDR3 is TGCGCCAGCAGCTTGGAGCGGGAGGGGAATGAGCAGTTCTTC. It codes for CASSLEREGNEQFF.

This clonotype appeared a few times. This chain uses TRBV6-2 or TRBV6-3 with TRBJ1-1; TRBD1 aligns across 9 bases. This CDR3 has 12 residues. The germline V gene encodes CDR1 MNHEY and CDR2 SVGEGT. V was clipped by 3 bases and J by 11 bases; unmatched bases: 4. The CDR3 coding sequence is TGTGCCAGCAGTTATACAGGGGGCCAGGCTTTCTTT. Translated: CASSYTGGQAFF.